This T cell receptor (beta chain) was recovered during a study of early T cells in non-severe SARS-CoV-2 infection. The overall study: Chains were unpaired, as sequencing was done on bulk RNA from unsorted whole blood.

Overall study results and limits: Matching with VDJdb favored anti-spike CD8 responses (missing private and CD4 specificities).

As to this clonotype: Its antigen is still unknown.

Individual cDNA molecules were tagged with unique molecular identifiers. TCRdb fed the 5' RACE reads into MiXCR, producing one record per CDR3 protein. The sample has roughly 50,000 distinct CDR3 sequences, about 8.2% seen once. The origin of this receptor is an adult who was a healthcare worker with PCR-confirmed SARS-CoV-2 infection or an uninfected control (not recorded which). The sequencing sample was made of whole blood.

The CDR3 region is CASSSPSGGYGYTF. The CDR3 nucleotides read TGTGCCAGCAGCTCGCCGTCAGGGGGCTATGGCTACACCTTC. The chain joins TRBV7-9 to TRBJ1-2; 7 bases are a match to TRBD1. The germline V gene encodes CDR1 SEHNR and CDR2 FQNEAQ (reference sequence). V lost 4 bases to trimming and J lost 4 bases; unmatched junction nucleotides: 6. The CDR3 runs 14 residues.